The 7 T cell receptor beta chains reported below all come from one sample, sequenced in a study of sequential checkpoint blockade in melanoma. The table came from immunoSEQ multiplex PCR; TCRdb's copy has only in-frame clones and leaves some out. Of around 9,500 clones listed, about 21% are singletons. Treatment here: randomized to nivolumab then ipilimumab (arm A) or the reverse (arm B). The sample here was tumor tissue (inferred from file names), taken from a patient given nivolumab and ipilimumab in sequence. The receptors here all came from a human donor with melanoma.

A few counts support this clone. This chain links TRBV6-7 with TRBJ2-1; D might be TRBD2 (6 bases). TRBV6-7 is treated as an ORF (open reading frame) with a function not yet certain. Trimming took 5 bases from V and 4 from J, leaving 15 bases between them. The CDR3 covers 15 residues. The CDR3 nucleotides are TGTGCCAGCAGTGATAGGCGGGGCACTTACAATGAGCAGTTCTTC. It yields the protein CASSDRRGTYNEQFF.

This clone was observed a few times. The genes are TRBV5-1 and TRBJ2-2; D remains unclear. With 2 bases removed from V and 11 bases from J, the gap between germline ends came to 19 bases. Germline CDR1 SGHRS, CDR2 YFSETQ. This CDR3 spans 15 amino acids. The DNA for the CDR3 is TGCGCCAGCAGCTTCCGGCCGACTGACGTAACTGAGCTGTTTTTT. Translation gives CASSFRPTDVTELFF.

The CDR3 DNA reads TGTGCCAGCAGCTTAGATTCAGCCCCCAATGAGCAGTTCTTC. It translates to CASSLDSAPNEQFF. The genes are TRBV11-1 and TRBJ2-1; D gene uncertain. The length of the CDR3 is 14 residues. Germline V gene data show CDR1 as SGHAT and CDR2 as FQDESV (reference sequence). Between the trimmed V and J ends, which lost 1 base and 6 bases, there was a span of 10 bases.

The chain recombines TRBV19 with TRBJ2-3; D is unresolved. The germline V gene encodes CDR1 LNHDA and CDR2 SQIVND (reference sequence). The CDR3 covers 15 residues. V lost 5 bases and J lost 2, with 14 bases in between. CDR3 protein: CASSVFGSTTDTQYF. DNA of the CDR3: TGTGCCAGTAGTGTATTCGGGTCGACCACAGATACGCAGTATTTT. Full variable domain (outside the CDR3, taken from reference TRBV19 and TRBJ2-3): DGGITQSPKYLFRKEGQNVTLSCEQNLNHDAMYWYRQDPGQGLRLIYYSQIVNDFQKGDIAEGYSVSREKKESFPLTVTSAQKNPTAFYLCASSVFGSTTDTQYFGPGTRLTVL.

In this sample, this clone turned up a few times. The CDR3 region is CASSVADHDYEQYF. The CDR3 bases are TGTGCCAGCAGCGTAGCCGATCATGACTACGAGCAGTACTTC. V gene TRBV9 combines with J gene TRBJ2-7; D gene unclear. Trimming pared 0 bases from V and 3 bases from J, leaving 10 bases between. Per germline, CDR1 SGDLS and CDR2 YYNGEE. This CDR3 is built from 14 residues.

This clone was counted ten times or more. This chain joins TRBV12-2 and TRBJ1-2. TRBV12-2 is deemed a pseudogene. The CDR3 is 15 amino acids. CDR3 in DNA: TGTGCCAGTGCAGCGGAAACGGAACAAAACTATGGCTACACCTTC. Protein: CASAAETEQNYGYTF.

In its sample, this clone was seen many times. The V gene is TRBV6-8, the J gene TRBJ2-7; D may correspond to TRBD1 or TRBD2 (6 bases each). CDR1 MNHGY and CDR2 SAAAGT come from the germline V gene. Trimming took 2 bases from V and 2 from J, leaving 10 bases between them. The CDR3 is 14 residues long. CDR3 region: CASSYIGGPYEQYF. For the CDR3, the DNA is TGTGCCAGCAGTTACATCGGGGGCCCCTACGAGCAGTACTTC.